Each of the 5 T cell receptor beta chains below was sequenced from the same sample in a study of T cell changes during pregnancy in multiple sclerosis (dated by TCRdb to the late 2010s). Library creation used the immunoSEQ multiplex PCR assay. The clones in this table, taken by TCRdb from immuneACCESS, are in-frame only. Not every clone is retained; where verified, under half of the shortfall comes from an unresolved V gene, and the cause of the rest is unknown. Present in this sample are tens of thousands of clones, approximately 87% of which were seen just once. The top ten constitute under 5.5% of the sample. The sequenced sample was peripheral blood from another person, used as feeder cells. The origin of the receptors is a human donor whose cells served as feeder cells for cultures in a pregnancy study.

The rearrangement uses TRBV7-9 and TRBJ2-7; perhaps TRBD1 as D (5 bases). This CDR3 region has 12 residues. CDR1 is SEHNR, CDR2 FQNEAQ, per germline (reference sequence). V was clipped by 7 bases and J by 1 base, with 8 bases between them. CDR3 region: CASTSGSYEQYF. CDR3 nucleotide sequence: TGTGCCAGCACATCAGGGTCCTACGAGCAGTACTTC.

In its sample, this clone was seen a few times. The rearrangement uses TRBV7-2 and TRBJ1-4, with a tentative D call TRBD1 (6 bases). With 1 base removed from V and 11 bases from J, the gap between germline ends came to 11 bases. The CDR3 loop spans 13 amino acids. Germline assignment: CDR1 SGHTA and CDR2 FQGNSA. This chain's CDR3 is CASSLGLQGKLFF. The CDR3 DNA is TGTGCCAGCAGCTTAGGGTTACAGGGTAAACTGTTTTTT.

The chain joins TRBV6-5 to TRBJ1-2, with D uncertain. Trimming pared 5 bases from V and 8 bases from J, leaving 15 bases between. The CDR3 sequence is 13 residues long. The germline V gene encodes CDR1 MNHEY and CDR2 SVGAGI. The CDR3 protein is CASSTQTLGGYTF. Here the CDR3 DNA reads TGTGCCAGCAGTACGCAAACCTTAGGAGGCTACACCTTC.

The J gene is TRBJ1-1, the V gene TRBV4-2; no firm D call. This CDR3 is 17 amino acids long. Trimming took off 0 bases at V and 6 bases at J, with 20 bases between the two ends. Germline V CDR1 and CDR2: LGHNA, YNFKEQ. CDR3 loop: CASSQEPDGGWYAEAFF. In DNA form, the CDR3 reads TGTGCCAGCAGCCAAGAGCCGGACGGAGGGTGGTACGCTGAAGCTTTCTTT.

The chain uses TRBV28 and TRBJ2-3; 8 positions match TRBD1. Germline assignment: CDR1 MDHEN and CDR2 SYDVKM. The CDR3 length is 14 residues. V was clipped by 5 bases and J by 4 bases; unmatched bases: 5. The CDR3 sequence is CASSIAGGADTQYF. The CDR3, as DNA: TGTGCCAGCAGTATCGCAGGGGGCGCAGATACGCAGTATTTT. Looking up the rest from reference TRBV28 and TRBJ2-3 gives the full variable domain: DVKVTQSSRYLVKRTGEKVFLECVQDMDHENMFWYRQDPGLGLRLIYFSYDVKMKEKGDIPEGYSVSREKKERFSLILESASTNQTSMYLCASSIAGGADTQYFGPGTRLTVL.